This T cell receptor beta chain was recovered during a study of shared clonotypes between healthy human individuals. Using immunoSEQ multiplex PCR, the repertoire was profiled, and TCRdb retains in-frame clones only, with some absent. The table records about 2 million clones, about 95% of them present only once. CD45RO-negative, CCR7-selected cells formed the naive CD8 fraction, which excluded terminally differentiated effector memory CD45RA+ cells. Healthy HIV-negative adults with no recent acute infections or vaccinations were recruited as donors. This clonotype was sampled from a man between 18 and 35 years old in good health. Sequencing used naive CD8+ T cells sorted from blood.

The CDR3 sequence: CASSPEGLLDEQYF. The CDR3 bases are TGTGCCAGTAGTCCCGAGGGACTACTGGACGAGCAGTACTTC. The chain links TRBV19 to TRBJ2-7; TRBD2 matches at 7 bases. CDR3 length: 14 residues. J gave up 5 bases and V 5 bases, and 9 bases lay outside the gene matches. Germline loops: CDR1 LNHDA, CDR2 SQIVND (reference sequence).